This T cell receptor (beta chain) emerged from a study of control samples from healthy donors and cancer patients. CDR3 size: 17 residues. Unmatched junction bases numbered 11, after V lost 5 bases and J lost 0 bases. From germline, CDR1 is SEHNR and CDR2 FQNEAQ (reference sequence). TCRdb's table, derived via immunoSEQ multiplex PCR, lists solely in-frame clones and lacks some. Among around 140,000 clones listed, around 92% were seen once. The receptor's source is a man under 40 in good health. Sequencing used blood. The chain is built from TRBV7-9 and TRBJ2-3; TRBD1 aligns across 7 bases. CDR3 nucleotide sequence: TGTGCCAGCAGCCCCGGACATATGACAGGGAGCACAGATACGCAGTATTTT. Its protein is CASSPGHMTGSTDTQYF.